This entry lists 15 T cell receptor beta chains sequenced from one sample in a study of shared clonotypes between healthy human individuals. Produced via immunoSEQ multiplex PCR; TCRdb's table is partial and in-frame only. The sample records some 690,000 clones, about 92% being singletons. Material: memory CD8+ T cells from PBMCs. Subset reported: CD45RO+ cells pooled with CCR7-negative TemRA cells. Receptors were obtained from a man aged 18 to 35 in good health. Some clones in this sample may be carry-over from other donors' samples.

With regard to this clone: At one boundary the junction diverges from the germline segment, which might be a read error. The gene calls are TRBV4-1 and TRBJ1-2; D is uncertain. Germline CDR1 reads MGHRA; CDR2 reads YSYEKL. CDR3 length: 13 amino acids. CDR3 DNA sequence: TGCGCCAGCAGCCAAGATCGAGGGCTTTCCGGCGCCTTC. Amino acids: CASSQDRGLSGAF.

The gene calls are TRBV2 and TRBJ2-5, with 8 bases matching TRBD1. The CDR3 consists of 16 residues. Trimming cost V 2 bases and J 2 bases; bases outside gene matches: 7. Germline CDR1 and CDR2: SNHLY and FYNNEI. The CDR3 loop is CASSEPDRELQETQYF. CDR3 in DNA: TGTGCCAGCAGTGAACCGGACAGGGAATTGCAAGAGACCCAGTACTTC.

This chain links TRBV6-1 with TRBJ2-1; 9 bases fit TRBD1. The CDR3 has 15 residues. After removal of 10 bases from V and 7 bases from J, the junction contained 14 bases not matched to a gene. Germline V CDR1 and CDR2: MNHNS, SASEGT. The CDR3 nucleotides are TGTGCCACCCGCAGCGCCGGGACAGGGTGGAATGAGCAGTTCTTC. Amino acid sequence: CATRSAGTGWNEQFF.

The chain recombines TRBV7-9 with TRBJ2-3, with a tentative D call TRBD1 (8 bases). The CDR3 runs to 19 residues. V was cut by 5 bases and J by 4 bases, with 28 bases left in between. The germline CDR1 and CDR2 sequences are SEHNR and FQNEAQ (reference sequence). The CDR3 spells CASSETRGLAGADPDTQYF. The CDR3 DNA reads TGTGCCAGCAGCGAGACCAGGGGGCTGGCGGGAGCGGACCCAGATACGCAGTATTTT.

The chain combines TRBV5-1 with TRBJ1-2; TRBD1 matches 10 bases. The germline CDR1 and CDR2 sequences are SGHRS and YFSETQ. The CDR3 spans 12 residues. V was clipped by 4 bases and J by 8 bases; unmatched bases: 2. Written as DNA, the CDR3 is TGCGCCAGCAGCCCGGGACAGGGGGGCTACACCTTC. Its protein is CASSPGQGGYTF.

The rearrangement joins TRBV4-1 to TRBJ2-7; a possible D gene is TRBD1 (5 bases). V lost 2 bases to trimming and J lost 5 bases, with 13 bases between them. CDR1 is MGHRA and CDR2 is YSYEKL in the germline V gene. The CDR3 loop spans 14 amino acids. CDR3 in amino acids: CASSQLTGADEQYF. CDR3 DNA: TGCGCCAGCAGCCAACTAACAGGAGCTGACGAGCAGTACTTC.

The chain combines TRBV5-1 with TRBJ1-2, with D maybe TRBD1 (6 bases). This CDR3 has 15 residues. The germline V gene encodes CDR1 SGHRS and CDR2 YFSETQ. V lost 0 bases and J 2 bases, leaving 11 bases between the germline ends. The CDR3 DNA sequence: TGCGCCAGCAGCTTGGGCCGGGGGCGGAACTATGGCTACACCTTC. Its translation is CASSLGRGRNYGYTF.

This chain connects TRBV28 to TRBJ1-1, with D possibly being TRBD1 (6 bases). Germline loops: CDR1 MDHEN, CDR2 SYDVKM. V lost 8 bases and J 0 bases, leaving 16 bases between the germline ends. The CDR3 totals 15 residues. The CDR3 sequence: CASSQPGHLNTEAFF. The CDR3 DNA follows: TGTGCCAGCTCTCAACCGGGACACTTGAACACTGAAGCTTTCTTT. Looking up the rest from reference TRBV28 and TRBJ1-1 gives the full variable domain: DVKVTQSSRYLVKRTGEKVFLECVQDMDHENMFWYRQDPGLGLRLIYFSYDVKMKEKGDIPEGYSVSREKKERFSLILESASTNQTSMYLCASSQPGHLNTEAFFGQGTRLTVV.

CDR3 in DNA: TGTGCCAGCAGCTTAGGCCTGTTGGGGGGCTCCACGACGTCGAGCTCCTACGAGCAGTACTTC. This encodes CASSLGLLGGSTTSSSYEQYF. This rearrangement joins TRBV13 to TRBJ2-7; D tentatively fits TRBD1 or TRBD2 (6 bases each). V was clipped by 0 bases and J by 0 bases, with 27 bases between them. The CDR3 totals 21 residues. Germline CDR1 is PRHDT and CDR2 is FYEKMQ (reference sequence).

DNA of the CDR3: TGTGCCAGCAGCTTAGCGGTAGCGGGCTCCTACAATGAGCAGTTCTTC. This encodes CASSLAVAGSYNEQFF. The chain employs TRBV7-6 and TRBJ2-1; TRBD2 agrees at 7 bases. CDR1 and CDR2 (germline): SGHVS, FNYEAQ. The length of the CDR3 is 16 residues. Trimming removed 0 bases from V and 0 bases from J; junction bases left unmatched: 2. The full variable domain, its missing parts supplied by reference TRBV7-6 and TRBJ2-1, is GAGVSQSPRYKVTKRGQDVALRCDPISGHVSLYWYRQALGQGPEFLTYFNYEAQQDKSGLPNDRFSAERPEGSISTLTIQRTEQRDSAMYRCASSLAVAGSYNEQFFGPGTRLTVL.

This rearrangement joins TRBV7-6 to TRBJ1-1; D not certain. The CDR3 has 14 residues. V shed 1 base and J shed 1 base, with 7 bases lying between them. Germline V gene sequence: CDR1 SGHVS, CDR2 FNYEAQ. CDR3 DNA sequence: TGTGCCAGCAGCTTAGGGGCGGGGAACACTGAAGCTTTCTTT. Translated, it gives CASSLGAGNTEAFF.

V is TRBV19 and J is TRBJ1-5; D not resolved. Trimming stripped 2 bases from V and 6 bases from J, with 8 bases between. Germline V gene sequence: CDR1 LNHDA, CDR2 SQIVND (reference sequence). The CDR3 is 13 amino acids. The CDR3 region has the DNA TGTGCCAGTAGTATAATCAGCGCTCAGCCCCAGCATTTT. Its translation is CASSIISAQPQHF.

CDR3: CASSERKLSYEQYF. In DNA form, the CDR3 reads TGCGCCAGCAGCGAGAGGAAGCTGTCCTACGAGCAGTACTTC. The chain joins TRBV4-3 to TRBJ2-5; D call uncertain. The J call is doubtful: the DNA matches TRBJ2-7 better. From germline, CDR1 is LGHNA and CDR2 YSLEER. The CDR3 is 14 amino acids.

This chain links TRBV18 with TRBJ2-5; D remains ambiguous. The germline V gene encodes CDR1 KGHSH and CDR2 LQKENI. CDR3 length equals 13 residues. Trimming cost V 3 bases and J 5 bases, with 10 bases left between them. CDR3 sequence (DNA): TGTGCCAGCTCACCGCCCCTGGGCGAGACCCAGTACTTC. Translation: CASSPPLGETQYF.

The rearrangement links TRBV4-1 to TRBJ2-3, with TRBD2 matching 12 bases. The CDR3 consists of 16 residues. CDR1 and CDR2 (germline): MGHRA, YSYEKL. Unmatched junction bases numbered 10, after V lost 5 bases and J lost 7 bases. This CDR3 is CASSYPTSGSEHTQYF. The DNA for the CDR3 is TGCGCCAGCAGCTACCCGACTAGCGGGAGCGAACATACGCAGTATTTT.